This T cell receptor beta chain was documented in a study of radiotherapy plus CTLA-4 blockade in lung cancer. Study-level information: Of the patients, about 18% showed objective responses and about 30% attained disease control. The study's findings and limits: There was expansion of tumor-derived TCR clones in blood after radiotherapy plus ipilimumab. The best predictor of response was reported to be early blood T cell clone dynamics, with interferon-beta.

The ends were cut back, 5 bases at V and 0 bases at J, with 8 bases in the middle. CDR3 size: 12 residues. Germline V lookup: CDR1 SQVTM, CDR2 ANQGSEA. Alongside CTLA-4 blockade with ipilimumab, patients with chemo-refractory metastatic non-small-cell lung cancer received focal radiation. With regard to this clone: Its antigen is as yet unknown.

Only in-frame clones appear in the TCRdb table, and some are missing; sequencing was by immunoSEQ multiplex PCR. Altogether roughly 53,000 clones are present, approximately 84% being singletons, with the ten largest covering approximately 5%. The source of this sequence is a human donor with non-small cell lung cancer whose response to radiotherapy plus ipilimumab could not be evaluated. The chain couples TRBV29-1 to TRBJ2-7; D is possibly TRBD2 (5 bases). The material was peripheral blood, obtained from a patient treated with radiotherapy plus ipilimumab. The CDR3 here is CSVSRDSYEQYF. CDR3 sequence (DNA): TGCAGCGTTTCTCGGGACTCCTACGAGCAGTACTTC.